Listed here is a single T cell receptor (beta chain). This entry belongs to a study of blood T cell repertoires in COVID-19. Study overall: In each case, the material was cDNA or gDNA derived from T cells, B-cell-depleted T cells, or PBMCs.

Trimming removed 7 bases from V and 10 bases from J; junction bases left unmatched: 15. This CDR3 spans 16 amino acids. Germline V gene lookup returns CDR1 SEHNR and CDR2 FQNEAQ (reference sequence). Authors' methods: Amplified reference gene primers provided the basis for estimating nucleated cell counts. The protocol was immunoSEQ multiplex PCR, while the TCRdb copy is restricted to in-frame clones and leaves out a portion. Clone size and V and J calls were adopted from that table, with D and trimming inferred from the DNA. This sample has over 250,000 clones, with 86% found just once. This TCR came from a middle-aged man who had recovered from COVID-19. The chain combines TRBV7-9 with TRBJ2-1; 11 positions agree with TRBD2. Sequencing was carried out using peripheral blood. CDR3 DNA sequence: TGTGCCAGCACAAGCCTCGGTAGCGGGAGGGCCTACGAGCAGTTCTTC. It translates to CASTSLGSGRAYEQFF. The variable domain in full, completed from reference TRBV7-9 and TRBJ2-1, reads DTGVSQNPRHKITKRGQNVTFRCDPISEHNRLYWYRQTLGQGPEFLTYFQNEAQLEKSRLLSDRFSAERPKGSFSTLEIQRTEQGDSAMYLCASTSLGSGRAYEQFFGPGTRLTVL.